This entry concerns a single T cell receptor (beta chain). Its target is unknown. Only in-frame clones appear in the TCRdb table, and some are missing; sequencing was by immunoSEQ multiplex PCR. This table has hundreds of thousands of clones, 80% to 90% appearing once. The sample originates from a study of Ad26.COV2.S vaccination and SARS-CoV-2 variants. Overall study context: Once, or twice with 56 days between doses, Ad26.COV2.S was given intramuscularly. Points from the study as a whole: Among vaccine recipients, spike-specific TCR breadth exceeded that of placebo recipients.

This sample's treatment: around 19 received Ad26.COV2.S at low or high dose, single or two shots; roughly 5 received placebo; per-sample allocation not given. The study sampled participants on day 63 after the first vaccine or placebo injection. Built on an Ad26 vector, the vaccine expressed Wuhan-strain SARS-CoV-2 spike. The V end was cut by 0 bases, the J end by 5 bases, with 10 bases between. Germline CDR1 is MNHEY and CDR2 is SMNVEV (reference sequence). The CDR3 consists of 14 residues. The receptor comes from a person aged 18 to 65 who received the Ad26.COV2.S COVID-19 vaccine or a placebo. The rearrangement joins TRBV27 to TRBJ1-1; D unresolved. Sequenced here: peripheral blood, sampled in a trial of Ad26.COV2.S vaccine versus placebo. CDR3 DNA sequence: TGTGCCAGCAGTTTATCCTGGCTGGGAACTGAAGCTTTCTTT. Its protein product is CASSLSWLGTEAFF.